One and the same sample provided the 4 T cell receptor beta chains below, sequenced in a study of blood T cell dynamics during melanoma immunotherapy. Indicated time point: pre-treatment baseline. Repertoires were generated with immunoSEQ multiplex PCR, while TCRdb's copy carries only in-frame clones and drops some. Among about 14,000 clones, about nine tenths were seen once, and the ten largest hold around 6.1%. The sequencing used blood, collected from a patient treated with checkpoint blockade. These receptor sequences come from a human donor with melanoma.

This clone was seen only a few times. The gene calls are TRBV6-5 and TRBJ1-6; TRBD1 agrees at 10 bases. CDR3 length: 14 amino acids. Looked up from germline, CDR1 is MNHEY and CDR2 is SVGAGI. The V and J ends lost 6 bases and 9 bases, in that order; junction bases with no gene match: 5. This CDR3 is CASRPGQGISPLHF. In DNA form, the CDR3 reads TGTGCCAGCAGGCCGGGACAGGGGATTTCACCCCTCCACTTT.

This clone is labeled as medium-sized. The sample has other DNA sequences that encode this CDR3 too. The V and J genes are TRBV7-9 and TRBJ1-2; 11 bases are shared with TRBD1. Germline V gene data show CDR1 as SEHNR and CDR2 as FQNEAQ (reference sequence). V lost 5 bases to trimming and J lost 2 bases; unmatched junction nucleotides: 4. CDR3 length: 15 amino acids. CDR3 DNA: TGTGCCAGCAGCCCCCGGACAGGGGGCAACTATGGCTACACCTTC. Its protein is CASSPRTGGNYGYTF. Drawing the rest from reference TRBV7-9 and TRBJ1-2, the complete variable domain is DTGVSQNPRHKITKRGQNVTFRCDPISEHNRLYWYRQTLGQGPEFLTYFQNEAQLEKSRLLSDRFSAERPKGSFSTLEIQRTEQGDSAMYLCASSPRTGGNYGYTFGSGTRLTVV.

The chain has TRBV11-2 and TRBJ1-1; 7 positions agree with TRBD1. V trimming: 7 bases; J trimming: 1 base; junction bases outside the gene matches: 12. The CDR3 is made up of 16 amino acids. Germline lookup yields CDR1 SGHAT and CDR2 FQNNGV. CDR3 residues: CASTVTGQDANTEAFF. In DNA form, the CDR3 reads TGTGCCAGCACCGTAACTGGACAGGACGCGAACACTGAAGCTTTCTTT. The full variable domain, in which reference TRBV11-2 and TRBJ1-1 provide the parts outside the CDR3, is EAGVAQSPRYKIIEKRQSVAFWCNPISGHATLYWYQQILGQGPKLLIQFQNNGVVDDSQLPKDRFSAERLKGVDSTLKIQPAKLEDSAVYLCASTVTGQDANTEAFFGQGTRLTVV.

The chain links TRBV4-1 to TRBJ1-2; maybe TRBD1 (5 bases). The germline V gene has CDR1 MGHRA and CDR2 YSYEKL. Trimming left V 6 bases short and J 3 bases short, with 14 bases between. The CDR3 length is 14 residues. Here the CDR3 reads CASRLREADYGYTF. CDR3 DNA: TGCGCCAGCAGACTCAGGGAGGCGGACTATGGCTACACCTTC.